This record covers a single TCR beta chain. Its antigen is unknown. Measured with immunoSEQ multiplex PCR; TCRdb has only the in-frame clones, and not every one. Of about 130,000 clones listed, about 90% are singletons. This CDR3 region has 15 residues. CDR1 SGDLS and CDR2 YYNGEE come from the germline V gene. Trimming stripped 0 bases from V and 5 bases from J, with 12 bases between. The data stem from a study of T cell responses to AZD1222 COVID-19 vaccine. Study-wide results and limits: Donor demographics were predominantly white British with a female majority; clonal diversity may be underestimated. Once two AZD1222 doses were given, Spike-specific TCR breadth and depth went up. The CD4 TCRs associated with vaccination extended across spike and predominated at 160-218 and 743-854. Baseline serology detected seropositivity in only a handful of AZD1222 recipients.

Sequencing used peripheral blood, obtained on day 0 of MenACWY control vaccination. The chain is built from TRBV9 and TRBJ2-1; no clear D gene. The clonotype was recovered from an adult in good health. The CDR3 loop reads CASSVGWGIDNEQFF. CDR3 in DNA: TGTGCCAGCAGCGTAGGTTGGGGTATAGACAATGAGCAGTTCTTC.